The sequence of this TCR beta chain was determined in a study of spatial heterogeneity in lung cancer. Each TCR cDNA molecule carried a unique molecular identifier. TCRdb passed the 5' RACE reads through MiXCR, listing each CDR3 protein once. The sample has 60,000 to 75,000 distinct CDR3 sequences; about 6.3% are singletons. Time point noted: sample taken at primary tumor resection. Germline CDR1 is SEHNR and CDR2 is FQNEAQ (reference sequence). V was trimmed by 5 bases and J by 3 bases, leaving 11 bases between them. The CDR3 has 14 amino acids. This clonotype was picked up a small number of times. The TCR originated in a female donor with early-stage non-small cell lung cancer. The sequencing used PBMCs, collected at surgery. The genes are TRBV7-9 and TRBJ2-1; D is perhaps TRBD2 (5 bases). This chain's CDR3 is CASSPDRGYNEQFF. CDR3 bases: TGTGCCAGCAGCCCCGATCGGGGCTACAATGAGCAGTTCTTC.